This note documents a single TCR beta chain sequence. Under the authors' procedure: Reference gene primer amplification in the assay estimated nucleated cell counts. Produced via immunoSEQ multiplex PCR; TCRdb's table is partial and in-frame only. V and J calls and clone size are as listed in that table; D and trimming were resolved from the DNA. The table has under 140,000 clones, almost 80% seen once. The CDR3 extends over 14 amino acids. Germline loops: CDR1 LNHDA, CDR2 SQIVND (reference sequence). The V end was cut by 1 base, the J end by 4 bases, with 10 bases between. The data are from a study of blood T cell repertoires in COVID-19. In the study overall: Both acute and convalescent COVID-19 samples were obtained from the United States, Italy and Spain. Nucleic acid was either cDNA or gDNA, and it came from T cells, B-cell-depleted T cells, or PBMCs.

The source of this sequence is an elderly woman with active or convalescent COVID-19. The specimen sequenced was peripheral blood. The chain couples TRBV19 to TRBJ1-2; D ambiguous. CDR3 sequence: CASSIGAGGYGYTF. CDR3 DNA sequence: TGTGCCAGTAGTATAGGTGCAGGTGGCTATGGCTACACCTTC.